Included here is one TCR beta chain sequence, with context. The data stem from a study of technical replicates of blood from several donors. Repertoires were generated with immunoSEQ multiplex PCR, while TCRdb's copy carries only in-frame clones and drops some. The sample carries 75,000 to 80,000 clones, 85% to 95% recorded once. The CDR3 has 17 residues. V was pared by 7 bases and J by 1 base, with 20 bases between. Looked up from germline, CDR1 is MDHEN and CDR2 is SYDVKM. Sequenced: T cells isolated from PBMCs. This chain connects TRBV28 to TRBJ2-4; TRBD2 is a possible D gene (6 bases). This TCR came from a human donor in good health. The CDR3 nucleotides read TGTGCCAGCACCCGACCCACGGGGGAAGGGGCCAAAAACATTCAGTACTTC. This codes for CASTRPTGEGAKNIQYF.